There are many counts of the clone carrying this T cell receptor beta chain. The data are from a study of blood T cells in healthy people across ages. Then a second PCR, running roughly 7 to 11 cycles, was carried out with a sample-barcoded 5' primer and a J-beta primer mix. One entry per CDR3 protein results from TCRdb running MiXCR on the 5' RACE reads. The sample carries 600,000 or so distinct CDR3 sequences, around 21% recorded once. V dropped 5 bases and J dropped 6; count of bases not matched to a gene: 11. Germline CDR1 DFQATT, CDR2 SNEGSKA (reference sequence). This CDR3 contains 15 residues. The V gene is TRBV20-1, the J gene TRBJ2-3, with 10 positions matching TRBD2. The sequenced sample consisted of blood. The TCR comes from a man aged 70 or older in good health. The CDR3 here is CSAPKRTSGSDTQYF. CDR3 DNA: TGCAGTGCTCCTAAAAGGACTAGCGGCTCCGATACGCAGTATTTT.